The 7 T cell receptor beta chains below were found in one sample sequenced in a study of follicular helper T cells after annual influenza vaccination (dated by TCRdb to 2016 to 2017). The protocol used for the library was the immunoSEQ multiplex PCR assay. The immuneACCESS repertoire file appears here via TCRdb, limited to in-frame rearrangements. These files lack a portion of the clones; in checked studies, under half of the deficit traces to unresolved V genes, and the cause of the others is not known. Present in this sample are approximately 5,000 clones, around 82% of which were seen just once. Clones ranked in the top ten supply about 2.5% of the sample. Explained via the paper, the time point label denotes: 2015-2016 season, 7 days after influenza vaccination. The starting material was CXCR5+ CD38- circulating T follicular helper cells from blood, obtained 7 days after influenza vaccination. The sample's cell subset or site label, decoded: circulating Tfh, non-naive CD4+CXCR5+PD-1+ (ICOS+CD38+ or ICOS-CD38-). All receptors come from an adult who received the influenza vaccine.

The chain carries TRBV5-1 and TRBJ2-2; D uncertain. The V end was cut by 1 base, the J end by 9 bases, with 13 bases between. The CDR3 extends over 14 amino acids. Looked up from germline, CDR1 is SGHRS and CDR2 is YFSETQ. The chain's CDR3 is CASSLQVQQRELFF. CDR3 in DNA: TGCGCCAGCAGCTTGCAGGTCCAACAAAGGGAGCTGTTTTTT.

This rearrangement joins TRBV29-1 to TRBJ2-3; D is uncertain. This CDR3 has 13 amino acids. V was pared by 7 bases and J by 0 bases, with 11 bases between. Germline loops: CDR1 SQVTM, CDR2 ANQGSEA. The CDR3 region is CSAEGRSTDTQYF. CDR3 nucleotide sequence: TGCAGCGCAGAAGGTCGTAGCACAGATACGCAGTATTTT.

V is TRBV9 and J is TRBJ2-2; D is unclear. The CDR3 spans 14 residues. V was shortened by 8 bases and J by 4 bases, with 15 bases between the two germline ends. From germline, CDR1 is SGDLS and CDR2 YYNGEE. The CDR3 reads CASAGLTTTGELFF. CDR3 in DNA: TGTGCCAGTGCTGGGCTTACGACCACCGGGGAGCTGTTTTTT.

V and J are TRBV19 and TRBJ1-1; TRBD1 aligns across 8 bases. The CDR3 totals 14 residues. CDR1 is LNHDA and CDR2 is SQIVND in the germline V gene (reference sequence). V dropped 6 bases and J dropped 1; count of bases not matched to a gene: 4. The CDR3 here is CASRWTGRNTEAFF. The CDR3 DNA reads as TGTGCCAGTAGGTGGACAGGGCGGAACACTGAAGCTTTCTTT. The full variable domain, completed using reference TRBV19 and TRBJ1-1, is DGGITQSPKYLFRKEGQNVTLSCEQNLNHDAMYWYRQDPGQGLRLIYYSQIVNDFQKGDIAEGYSVSREKKESFPLTVTSAQKNPTAFYLCASRWTGRNTEAFFGQGTRLTVV.

The chain links TRBV7-2 to TRBJ2-3, with D perhaps matching TRBD1 (6 bases). There are 13 residues in the CDR3. Germline V CDR1 and CDR2: SGHTA, FQGNSA. V was shortened by 5 bases and J by 4 bases, with 10 bases between the two germline ends. The CDR3 coding sequence is TGTGCCAGCAGCCCCCCAGGGGCAGATACGCAGTATTTT. This encodes CASSPPGADTQYF.

The chain couples TRBV6-5 to TRBJ1-2; D gene uncertain. V was cut by 5 bases and J by 3 bases, with 7 bases left in between. CDR1 is MNHEY and CDR2 is SVGAGI in the germline V gene. There are 12 residues in the CDR3. CDR3 in amino acids: CASSRGDYGYTF. CDR3 sequence (DNA): TGTGCCAGCAGTCGCGGGGACTATGGCTACACCTTC.

In this sample, this clone turned up once. The rearrangement uses TRBV6-5 and TRBJ1-3; D gene uncertain. This CDR3 is built from 12 residues. Trimming cost V 7 bases and J 0 bases, with 4 bases left between them. Germline CDR1 reads MNHEY; CDR2 reads SVGAGI. The CDR3 protein is CASTTSGNTIYF. The CDR3 DNA follows: TGTGCCAGCACCACCTCTGGAAACACCATATATTTT.